These 17 T cell receptor beta chains were sequenced from one sample in a study of blood T cells in healthy people across ages. Primers used in a second PCR of roughly 6 to 12 cycles were a sample-barcoded 5' primer and a J-beta primer mix. One entry per CDR3 protein, called by TCRdb with MiXCR from the 5' RACE reads. In the table there are roughly 790,000 distinct CDR3 sequences, about 40% of which are singletons. Sequencing was performed on blood. The receptors come from an older woman in good health.

The chain has TRBV6-2 or TRBV6-3 and TRBJ2-5; D is possibly TRBD1 or TRBD2 (5 bases each). V lost 6 bases to trimming and J lost 5 bases, with 22 bases between them. The CDR3 is made up of 16 amino acids. Germline V gene data show CDR1 as MNHEY and CDR2 as SVGEGT. In DNA form, the CDR3 reads TGTGCCAGCAGAACCGGGACCGCCCTATGGGCGGAGACCCAGTACTTC. Its translation: CASRTGTALWAETQYF.

A remark on this clonotype: It may be a read error: a sequence one base away is much more abundant. This chain uses TRBV29-1 with TRBJ2-1, with 8 bases aligning to TRBD1. From germline, CDR1 is SQVTM and CDR2 ANQGSEA. The junction had 9 bases not matched to a gene; V was cut back by 7 bases and J by 10 bases. The length of the CDR3 is 12 residues. The CDR3 nucleotides read TGCAGCGGGCAGGGGGCAAACTACGAGCAGTTCTTC. Protein sequence: CSGQGANYEQFF.

The chain has TRBV28 and TRBJ1-5, with 10 bases fitting TRBD1. Trimming removed 5 bases from V and 3 bases from J; junction bases left unmatched: 4. This CDR3 comprises 15 residues. Germline V gives CDR1 MDHEN, CDR2 SYDVKM. The CDR3 is CASSPGQGTNQPQHF. CDR3 coding DNA: TGTGCCAGCAGTCCGGGACAGGGGACCAATCAGCCCCAGCATTTT. Complete variable domain (other parts from reference TRBV28 and TRBJ1-5): DVKVTQSSRYLVKRTGEKVFLECVQDMDHENMFWYRQDPGLGLRLIYFSYDVKMKEKGDIPEGYSVSREKKERFSLILESASTNQTSMYLCASSPGQGTNQPQHFGDGTRLSIL.

A word on this clonotype: A much larger clone differs from this one at a single base, so this may be a read error. The chain is built from TRBV7-2 and TRBJ2-3, with 7 bases lining up with TRBD2. The ends lost 4 bases at V and 4 bases at J; junction bases unmatched: 11. This CDR3 comprises 16 residues. Germline CDR1 SGHTA, CDR2 FQGNSA. The CDR3 DNA sequence: TGTGCCAGCAGCTCAAGCCGGGACTACCCACCAGATACGCAGTATTTT. Translating gives CASSSSRDYPPDTQYF.

J is TRBJ2-7 and V is TRBV6-5; 7 positions match TRBD1. The V segment lost 0 bases and the J segment 3 bases; nucleotides outside the gene matches: 2. The CDR3 covers 14 residues. Germline CDR1 is MNHEY and CDR2 is SVGAGI. The CDR3 nucleotides read TGTGCCAGCAGTTACTCGACAGGGTTCTACGAGCAGTACTTC. This encodes CASSYSTGFYEQYF.

This clonotype was counted a few times. V is TRBV20-1 and J is TRBJ1-2, with D unresolved. This CDR3 region has 13 residues. CDR1 DFQATT and CDR2 SNEGSKA come from the germline V gene (reference sequence). V lost 0 bases, J lost 3 bases, and 8 bases lay in between. The CDR3 is CSARDYGDYGYTF. CDR3 coding DNA: TGCAGTGCTAGAGATTACGGGGACTATGGCTACACCTTC.

Many counts were recorded for this clonotype. The rearrangement joins TRBV29-1 to TRBJ2-1; D is uncertain. V dropped 4 bases and J dropped 6 bases, with 16 bases sitting between them. The CDR3 is 14 residues long. Germline assignment: CDR1 SQVTM and CDR2 ANQGSEA. CDR3 sequence (DNA): TGCAGCGTTGTAATAGGGATCTTGGTCAATGAGCAGTTCTTC. It is translated as CSVVIGILVNEQFF.

This clonotype was found many times. The V gene is TRBV5-5, the J gene TRBJ2-7; TRBD1 aligns across 7 bases. V was pared by 2 bases and J by 3 bases, with 8 bases of the junction left unmatched. Germline values: CDR1 SGHKS, CDR2 YYEKEE (reference sequence). The CDR3 loop spans 15 amino acids. This CDR3 reads CASSFLGTEIYEQYF. In DNA, the CDR3 is TGTGCCAGCAGCTTTCTCGGGACAGAGATCTACGAGCAGTACTTC.

This clonotype was observed at least ten times. The genes are TRBV9 and TRBJ2-1; perhaps D is TRBD1 or TRBD2 (5 bases each). The CDR3 has 15 amino acids. Germline-derived CDR1 and CDR2 are SGDLS and YYNGEE. The V end lost 0 bases, the J end lost 5 bases, and 12 bases lay between the germline ends. The chain's CDR3 is CASSVADGAHNEQFF. Written as DNA, the CDR3 is TGTGCCAGCAGCGTAGCTGACGGGGCTCACAATGAGCAGTTCTTC.

A word on this clonotype: One end of the junction varies from germline; a read error may be responsible. The V and J genes are TRBV7-7 and TRBJ2-5, with D hard to call. The CDR3 has 13 amino acids. Germline CDR1 and CDR2: SSHAT and FNYEAQ (reference sequence). The CDR3 sequence: CASSLGNKETQYF. CDR3 in DNA: TGTGCTAGCAGCTTAGGAAATAAAGAGACCCAGTACTTC. The full variable domain, its missing parts supplied by reference TRBV7-7 and TRBJ2-5, is GAGVSQSPRYKVTKRGQDVTLRCDPISSHATLYWYQQALGQGPEFLTYFNYEAQPDKSGLPSDRFSAERPEGSISTLTIQRTEQRDSAMYRCASSLGNKETQYFGPGTRLLVL.

The chain has TRBV29-1 and TRBJ1-1; 7 nucleotides align to TRBD1. The CDR3 sequence is 12 residues long. Per the germline V gene, CDR1 is SQVTM and CDR2 is ANQGSEA. The J segment lost 4 bases and the V segment lost 7 bases, leaving 6 bases of the junction unmatched. CDR3 loop: CSAQTGTTEAFF. The DNA of the CDR3 is TGCAGCGCCCAGACAGGGACCACTGAAGCTTTCTTT.

The chain has TRBV20-1 and TRBJ2-7; possible D gene TRBD2, 6 bases. This CDR3 has 14 amino acids. The germline V and J ends were trimmed by 4 bases and 2 bases, with 15 bases remaining between them. Germline lookup yields CDR1 DFQATT and CDR2 SNEGSKA (reference sequence). The CDR3 loop reads CSATGTSSTYEQYF. CDR3 sequence (DNA): TGCAGTGCTACCGGGACTTCCTCGACCTACGAGCAGTACTTC.

In this sample, this clonotype turned up many times. V is TRBV6-5 and J is TRBJ1-2; 10 bases align to TRBD1. V shed 4 bases, J shed 6 bases, and the junction held 5 bases outside the gene matches. From germline, CDR1 is MNHEY and CDR2 SVGAGI. This CDR3 has 14 amino acids. CDR3 loop: CASSLMGQGHGYTF. The CDR3 DNA is TGTGCCAGCAGTTTAATGGGACAGGGGCATGGCTACACCTTC.

The chain is built from TRBV5-1 and TRBJ1-2; TRBD1 matches at 7 bases. The CDR3 is 15 residues long. Germline V CDR1 and CDR2: SGHRS, YFSETQ. The ends lost 0 bases at V and 4 bases at J; junction bases unmatched: 6. The CDR3 DNA reads as TGCGCCAGCAGCTTGGGACAGGGCCGATTCTATGGCTACACCTTC. It is translated as CASSLGQGRFYGYTF.

Only a few counts were recorded for this clonotype. The chain links TRBV18 to TRBJ1-5; D may be TRBD1 (6 bases). The CDR3 is made up of 15 amino acids. V was clipped by 4 bases and J by 0 bases, with 10 bases between them. Germline CDR1 is KGHSH and CDR2 is LQKENI. CDR3 loop: CASSRGHYSNQPQHF. CDR3 DNA: TGTGCCAGCTCACGGGGACACTATAGCAATCAGCCCCAGCATTTT.

This clonotype was counted at least ten times. The genes are TRBV3-1 and TRBJ1-1; D uncertain. Trimming left V 3 bases short and J 0 bases short, with 14 bases between. CDR3 length equals 16 residues. Germline lookup yields CDR1 LGHDT and CDR2 YNNKEL (reference sequence). CDR3 bases: TGTGCCAGCAGCCAGGGTGCCGGGTCCTTGAACACTGAAGCTTTCTTT. Protein: CASSQGAGSLNTEAFF.

The CDR3: CASRNSSYNEQFF. The CDR3 nucleotides read TGTGCCAGCCGCAACAGCTCCTACAATGAGCAGTTCTTC. The chain is built from TRBV18 and TRBJ2-1; D is undetermined. The germline V and J ends were trimmed by 8 bases and 0 bases, with 8 bases remaining between them. This CDR3 is 13 amino acids long. CDR1 and CDR2 from the germline V gene are KGHSH and LQKENI.